The clone carrying this T cell receptor (beta chain) was seen ten or more times. Arm-PCR of CDR3 regions with iRepertoire HTBI primers generated TCR beta libraries. Each CDR3 protein gets one entry after TCRdb re-called the multiplex PCR reads with MiXCR. The table records 300,000 to 350,000 distinct CDR3 sequences, roughly 21% of them present only once. The CDR3 contains 14 residues. With 4 bases removed from V and 8 bases from J, the gap between germline ends came to 17 bases. Per germline, CDR1 MDHEN and CDR2 SYDVKM. This entry is derived from a study of regulatory T cells in long-lasting Graves disease. Stated time point: persistent/refractory GD, antithyroid drugs over 5 years with positive TRAb. Extracted PBMC RNA gave rise to the TCR library.

The chain employs TRBV28 and TRBJ1-2; D is ambiguous. The TCR sequence derives from a female donor with Graves disease. The sequencing here drew on peripheral blood mononuclear cells (PBMCs), taken when the disease was refractory, from a patient treated with antithyroid drugs. The CDR3 DNA sequence: TGTGCCAGCAGTTCCCTCCCCCGTTCGGCCGGCTACACCTTC. Translation gives CASSSLPRSAGYTF.